Given below is one TCR beta chain in context. The data derive from a study of cytomegalovirus exposure and HLA in healthy donors. Profiling relied on immunoSEQ multiplex PCR, and the TCRdb table lists in-frame clones only, not all of them. The table has over 150,000 clones, 85% seen once. The V gene's germline CDR1 is SGHRS and CDR2 YFSETQ. Losses at the gene ends were 4 bases for V and 3 bases for J; bases not matched to a gene: 9. The CDR3 has 15 amino acids. The specimen was PBMCs. The V call is TRBV5-1, the J call TRBJ2-7; 8 nucleotides match TRBD1. The sequence was obtained from a man in his late teens or twenties in good health and CMV-seropositive. DNA of the CDR3: TGCGCCAGCAGCCAGGGGGCAATGGACATCTACGAGCAGTACTTC. Translating it yields CASSQGAMDIYEQYF.